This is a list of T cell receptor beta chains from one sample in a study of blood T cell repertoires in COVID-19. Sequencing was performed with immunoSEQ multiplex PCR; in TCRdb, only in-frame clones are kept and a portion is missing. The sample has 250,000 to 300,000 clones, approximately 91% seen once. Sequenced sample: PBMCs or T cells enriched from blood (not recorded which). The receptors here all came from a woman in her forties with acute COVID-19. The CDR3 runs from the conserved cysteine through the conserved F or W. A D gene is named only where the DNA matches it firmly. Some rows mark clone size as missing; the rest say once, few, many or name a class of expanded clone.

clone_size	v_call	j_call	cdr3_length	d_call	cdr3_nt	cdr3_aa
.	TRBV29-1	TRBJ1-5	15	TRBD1	TGCAGCGTTGCTGGACAGGGGAATATCAATCAGCCCCAGCATTTT	CSVAGQGNINQPQHF
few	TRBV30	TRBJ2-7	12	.	TGTGCCTGGAGTGGTTCGGGATACGAGCAGTACTTC	CAWSGSGYEQYF
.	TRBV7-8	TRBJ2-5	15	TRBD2	TGTGCCAGCAGCTTACCGCGGGGGGGCCGGGAGACCCAGTACTTC	CASSLPRGGRETQYF
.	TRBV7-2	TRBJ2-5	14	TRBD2	TGTGCCAGCAGCTTAGGGGGGACTAGTTATACCCAGTACTTC	CASSLGGTSYTQYF
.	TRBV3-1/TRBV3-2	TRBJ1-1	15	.	TGTGCCAGCAGCAAAAGTTGGACAGTGAACACTGAAGCTTTCTTT	CASSKSWTVNTEAFF
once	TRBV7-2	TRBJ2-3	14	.	TGTGCCAGCAGCTTAGGCCTAGCGCCAGATACGCAGTATTTT	CASSLGLAPDTQYF
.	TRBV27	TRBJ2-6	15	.	TGTGCCAGCAGCCAAGCAGGGGCCGGGGCCAACGTCCTGACTTTC	CASSQAGAGANVLTF
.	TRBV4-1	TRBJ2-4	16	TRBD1	TGCGCCAGCAGCCAAGATTGGACAGGGAGGAAAAACATTCAGTACTTC	CASSQDWTGRKNIQYF
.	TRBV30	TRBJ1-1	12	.	TGTGCCTGGAGAGAGGTGAACACTGAAGCTTTCTTT	CAWREVNTEAFF
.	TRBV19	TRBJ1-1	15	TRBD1	TGTGCCAGTAGTACCGAGGGACAGATGAACACTGAAGCTTTCTTT	CASSTEGQMNTEAFF
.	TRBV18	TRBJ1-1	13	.	TGTGCCAGCTCACCGGCGACAAACACTGAAGCTTTCTTT	CASSPATNTEAFF
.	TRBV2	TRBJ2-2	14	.	TGTGCCAGCAGGGGACAAACGGACACCGGGGAGCTGTTTTTT	CASRGQTDTGELFF
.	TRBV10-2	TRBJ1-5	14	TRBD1	TGCGCCAGCAGTGGACAGGGTTTCAATCAGCCCCAGCATTTT	CASSGQGFNQPQHF
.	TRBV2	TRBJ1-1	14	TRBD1	TGTGCCAGCAGTGGACAGGGAGGGAACACTGAAGCTTTCTTT	CASSGQGGNTEAFF
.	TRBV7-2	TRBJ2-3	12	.	TGTGCCAGCAGAGGGGTCACAGATACGCAGTATTTT	CASRGVTDTQYF
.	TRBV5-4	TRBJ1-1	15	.	TGTGCCAGCAGCCTCGGGGGGATAGGGGACACTGAAGCTTTCTTT	CASSLGGIGDTEAFF
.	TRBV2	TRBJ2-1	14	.	TGTGCCAGCAGCCCGGTCGACCTGGGGCATGAGCAGTTCTTC	CASSPVDLGHEQFF
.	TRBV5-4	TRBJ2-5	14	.	TGTGCCAGCAGCTTCTTAGCTGGTGGGGAGACCCAGTACTTC	CASSFLAGGETQYF
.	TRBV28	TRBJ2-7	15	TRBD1	TGTGCCAGCAGCCCGGGCAGGGACAGGGGCACGGAGCAGTACTTC	CASSPGRDRGTEQYF
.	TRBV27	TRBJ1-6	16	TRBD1	TGTGCCAGCAGTTTATTCCCGGGACAGGGTATTTCACCCCTCCACTTT	CASSLFPGQGISPLHF
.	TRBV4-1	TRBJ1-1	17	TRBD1	TGCGCCAGCAGCCAACTCCCGGGACAGGGGATGAACACTGAAGCTTTCTTT	CASSQLPGQGMNTEAFF
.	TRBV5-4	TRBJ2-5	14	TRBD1	TGTGCCAGCAGCCCACAGGGGGCTATGGAGACCCAGTACTTC	CASSPQGAMETQYF
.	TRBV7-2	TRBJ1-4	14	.	TGTGCCAGCCGGTCGGGGGGACCCCTTGAAAAACTGTTTTTT	CASRSGGPLEKLFF
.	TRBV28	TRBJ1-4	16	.	TGTGCCAGCAGTATACGCGGTACCATCGGGGGGGAAAAACTGTTTTTT	CASSIRGTIGGEKLFF
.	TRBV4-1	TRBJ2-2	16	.	TGCGCCAGCAGCCAAGAAATAGCCCTTTCCACCGGGGAGCTGTTTTTT	CASSQEIALSTGELFF
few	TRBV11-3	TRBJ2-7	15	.	TGTGCCAGCAGATTAGAGTCACTATCCATCTACGAGCAGTACTTC	CASRLESLSIYEQYF
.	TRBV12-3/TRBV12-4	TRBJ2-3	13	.	TGTGCCAGTGGGGCGTGGGGTGCGGATACGCAGTATTTT	CASGAWGADTQYF
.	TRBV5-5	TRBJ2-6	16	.	TGTGCCAGCAGCTTGGATGCAGTCTCTGGGGCCAACGTCCTGACTTTC	CASSLDAVSGANVLTF
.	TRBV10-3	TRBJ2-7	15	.	TGTGCCATCAGAGGGGGGGACAGGACCCCCTACGAGCAGTACTTC	CAIRGGDRTPYEQYF
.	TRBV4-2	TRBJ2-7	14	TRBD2	TGTGCCAGCAGCCAAGAGCCGCTAGCGGGAGAGCAGTACTTC	CASSQEPLAGEQYF
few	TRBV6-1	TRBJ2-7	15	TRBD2	TGTGCCAGCAGTGAAGACGCTAGCGGGAGCTACGAGCAGTACTTC	CASSEDASGSYEQYF
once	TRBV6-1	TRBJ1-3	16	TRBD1	TGTGCCAGCAGTGTTGGTGGAGGGGGCGAAGGGTACACCATATATTTT	CASSVGGGGEGYTIYF
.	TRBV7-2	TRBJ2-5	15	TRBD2	TGTGCCAGCAGCCTGGGGGTAGCGGGGGCAGAGACCCAGTACTTC	CASSLGVAGAETQYF
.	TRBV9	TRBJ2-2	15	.	TGTGCCAGCAGCGTGAGGGAGAGGAATCCCGGGGAGCTGTTTTTT	CASSVRERNPGELFF
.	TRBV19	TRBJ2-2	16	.	TGTGCCAGTAGTATAGATAGGGACTTCTACACCGGGGAGCTGTTTTTT	CASSIDRDFYTGELFF
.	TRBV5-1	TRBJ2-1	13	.	TGCGCCAGCAGCTTGGCCGATCAGGGATGGCAGTTCTTC	CASSLADQGWQFF
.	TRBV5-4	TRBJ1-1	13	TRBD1	TGTGCCAGCAGCCTAACAGGGGGCATTGAAGCTTTCTTT	CASSLTGGIEAFF
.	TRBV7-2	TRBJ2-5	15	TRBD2	TGTGCCAGCAGCTTACGGCGGGGGGGCCTTGAGACCCAGTACTTC	CASSLRRGGLETQYF
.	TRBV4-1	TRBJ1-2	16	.	TGCGCCAGCAGCCCCAAACTGTCCGGAGCTAACTATGGCTACACCTTC	CASSPKLSGANYGYTF
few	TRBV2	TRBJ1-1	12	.	TGTGCCACCCGGGGTTGGAACACTGAAGCTTTCTTT	CATRGWNTEAFF
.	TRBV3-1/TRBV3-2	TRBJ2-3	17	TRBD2	TGTGCCAGCAGGCAAAACCCTAGCGGGAGAGGCACAGATACGCAGTATTTT	CASRQNPSGRGTDTQYF
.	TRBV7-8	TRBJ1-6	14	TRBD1	TGTGCCAGCAGTCAGATGGGGACAGGGTCACCCCTCCACTTT	CASSQMGTGSPLHF
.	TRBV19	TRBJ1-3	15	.	TGTGCCAGTAGTATTTCTACAGGGAGAGGAAACACCATATATTTT	CASSISTGRGNTIYF
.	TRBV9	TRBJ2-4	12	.	TGTGCCAGCAGCGACCCCCGGAACATTCAGTACTTC	CASSDPRNIQYF
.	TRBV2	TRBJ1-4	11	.	TGTGCCAGCAGTGAGAGAGGAAAACTGTTTTTT	CASSERGKLFF
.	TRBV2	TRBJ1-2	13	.	TGTGCCAGTAAAACAGGGTTCCCCTATGGCTACACCTTC	CASKTGFPYGYTF
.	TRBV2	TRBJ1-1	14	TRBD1	TGTGCCAGCAGCCCCCGGGACAGGAACACTGAAGCTTTCTTT	CASSPRDRNTEAFF
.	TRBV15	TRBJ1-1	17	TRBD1	TGTGCCACCAGCAGAGGGGGGGCCGGGACAGGGGTTACTGAAGCTTTCTTT	CATSRGGAGTGVTEAFF